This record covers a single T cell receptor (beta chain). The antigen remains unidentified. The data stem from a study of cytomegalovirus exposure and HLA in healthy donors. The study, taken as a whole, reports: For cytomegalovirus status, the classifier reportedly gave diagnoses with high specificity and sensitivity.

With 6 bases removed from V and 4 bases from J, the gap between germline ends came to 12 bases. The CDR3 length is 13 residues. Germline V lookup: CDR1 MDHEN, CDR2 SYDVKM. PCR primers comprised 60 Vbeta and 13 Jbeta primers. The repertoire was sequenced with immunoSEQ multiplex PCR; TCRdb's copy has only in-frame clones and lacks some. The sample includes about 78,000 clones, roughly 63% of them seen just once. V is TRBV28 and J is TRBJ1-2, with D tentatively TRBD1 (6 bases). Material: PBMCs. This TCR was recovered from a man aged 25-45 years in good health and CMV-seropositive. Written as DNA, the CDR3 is TGTGCCAGCAGAACAGGGACGGCCTATGGCTACACCTTC. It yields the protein CASRTGTAYGYTF.